This TCR beta chain was captured in a study of blood T cell repertoires in COVID-19. Background on the study: The United States, Italy and Spain were the sources of the acute and convalescent COVID-19 samples. In each case, the material was cDNA or gDNA derived from T cells, B-cell-depleted T cells, or PBMCs.

Authors' methods: Amplification of reference gene primers was used by the study to estimate nucleated cell counts. Method: immunoSEQ multiplex PCR; TCRdb's copy keeps in-frame clones and lacks some. The V and J calls and clone size are taken from that table; D and trimming were inferred from the DNA. Of 35,000 to 40,000 clones in the sample, around 84% are singletons; the top ten hold about 1.5%. The V end lost 2 bases, the J end lost 1 base, and 5 bases lay between the germline ends. The CDR3 spans 13 residues. Germline CDR1 reads MNHEY; CDR2 reads SMNVEV (reference sequence). This TCR was recovered from a man aged 55 to 70 with COVID-19, enrolled during active disease. The chain recombines TRBV27 with TRBJ1-1; a weak D match, TRBD1 (5 bases). Sequencing was done on a sample of peripheral blood. The CDR3 reads CASSLQGNTEAFF. CDR3 in DNA: TGTGCCAGCAGTTTACAGGGGAACACTGAAGCTTTCTTT.